These 25 T cell receptor beta chains came from one sample sequenced in a study of shared clonotypes between healthy human individuals. Sequenced by immunoSEQ multiplex PCR; TCRdb stores in-frame clones only, minus some. The data show a few million clones, approximately 95% seen once. What was sequenced was naive CD4+ T cells from PBMCs. Stated subset: CD45RA+ positively selected. The receptors were sampled from a man younger than 35 in good health. Some clones in this sample may be carry-over from other donors' samples.

This clone came up a few times. The identical CDR3 is also encoded by other nucleotide sequences in the sample. The chain employs TRBV7-9 and TRBJ1-1; TRBD1 matches 8 bases. Per the germline V gene, CDR1 is SEHNR and CDR2 is FQNEAQ (reference sequence). This CDR3 is built from 13 residues. The trim removed 3 bases at V and 6 bases at J, leaving 3 bases unmatched. The CDR3 sequence: CASSLAGGPEAFF. The CDR3 coding sequence is TGTGCCAGCAGCTTGGCAGGGGGCCCTGAAGCTTTCTTT.

The chain uses TRBV7-3 and TRBJ2-5; TRBD2 aligns across 8 bases. The CDR3 has 20 amino acids. V was pared by 2 bases and J by 3 bases, with 20 bases of the junction left unmatched. Germline V gives CDR1 SGHTA, CDR2 FQGTGA. CDR3: CASSLVPDLGSGSPEETQYF. The CDR3 DNA sequence: TGTGCCAGCAGCTTAGTCCCTGACCTGGGAAGCGGGAGCCCGGAAGAGACCCAGTACTTC. Full variable domain (missing parts from reference TRBV7-3 and TRBJ2-5): GAGVSQTPSNKVTEKGKYVELRCDPISGHTALYWYRQSLGQGPEFLIYFQGTGAADDSGLPNDRFFAVRPEGSVSTLKIQRTERGDSAVYLCASSLVPDLGSGSPEETQYFGPGTRLLVL.

As for this clone: Other DNA sequences within the sample encode an identical CDR3. V usage is TRBV10-3 and J usage is TRBJ1-2; D is perhaps TRBD1 (5 bases). V was shortened by 2 bases and J by 5 bases, with 6 bases between the two germline ends. Germline loops: CDR1 ENHRY, CDR2 SYGVKD. This CDR3 has 12 residues. CDR3 protein: CAISETGYGYTF. CDR3 DNA sequence: TGTGCCATCAGTGAGACAGGTTATGGCTACACCTTC.

This sequence joins TRBV28 and TRBJ1-2; D ambiguous. There are 13 residues in the CDR3. Germline loops: CDR1 MDHEN, CDR2 SYDVKM. Trimming removed 5 bases at V and 2 bases at J, with 9 bases between. The CDR3 sequence is CASSIGSNYGYTF. In DNA, the CDR3 is TGTGCCAGCAGTATTGGGTCGAACTATGGCTACACCTTC.

This sequence joins TRBV7-2 and TRBJ2-1, with 7 bases matching TRBD1. V was clipped by 5 bases and J by 12 bases; unmatched bases: 7. This CDR3 comprises 12 residues. Germline values: CDR1 SGHTA, CDR2 FQGNSA. In nucleotides, the CDR3 is TGTGCCAGCAGCGATGCCCCAGGGGGGCAGTTCTTC. Translating it yields CASSDAPGGQFF. Variable domain in full (rest from reference TRBV7-2 and TRBJ2-1): GAGVSQSPSNKVTEKGKDVELRCDPISGHTALYWYRQSLGQGLEFLIYFQGNSAPDKSGLPSDRFSAERTGGSVSTLTIQRTQQEDSAVYLCASSDAPGGQFFGPGTRLTVL.

The rearrangement joins TRBV6-5 to TRBJ2-3, with D tentatively TRBD1 or TRBD2 (5 bases each). The V end lost 4 bases, the J end lost 0 bases, and 11 bases lay between the germline ends. Germline V gene lookup returns CDR1 MNHEY and CDR2 SVGAGI. The CDR3 is 15 residues long. CDR3 loop: CASSWGSGSTDTQYF. The CDR3 region has the DNA TGTGCCAGCAGTTGGGGCAGCGGAAGCACAGATACGCAGTATTTT.

The V call is TRBV5-4, the J call TRBJ1-1; 7 nucleotides agree with TRBD1. Germline V CDR1 and CDR2: SGHNT, YYREEE (reference sequence). Unmatched junction bases numbered 4, after V lost 4 bases and J lost 1 base. This CDR3 comprises 14 residues. In DNA, the CDR3 is TGTGCCAGCAGCGCGGGACAGCCGAACACTGAAGCTTTCTTT. Its protein product is CASSAGQPNTEAFF.

This clone was counted a single time. The chain carries TRBV7-2 and TRBJ2-7; 7 bases agree with TRBD1. The ends lost 5 bases at V and 6 bases at J; junction bases unmatched: 7. The CDR3 length is 13 residues. Germline-derived CDR1 and CDR2 are SGHTA and FQGNSA. CDR3 nucleotides: TGTGCCAGCAGCCCTGGGACAGTCCGCGAGCAGTACTTC. It encodes CASSPGTVREQYF.

This chain uses TRBV4-2 with TRBJ1-2; TRBD1 agrees at 7 bases. CDR1 and CDR2 from the germline V gene are LGHNA and YNFKEQ. V lost 3 bases to trimming and J lost 2 bases; unmatched junction nucleotides: 15. CDR3 size: 18 residues. Written as DNA, the CDR3 is TGTGCCAGCAGCCAGTGGAAGCTTTCCGGACAGGCGAACTATGGCTACACCTTC. Translating it yields CASSQWKLSGQANYGYTF.

The chain has TRBV29-1 and TRBJ2-1, with D unresolved. CDR3 size: 11 residues. V gave up 7 bases and J gave up 4 bases, with 8 bases separating them. Germline CDR1 is SQVTM and CDR2 is ANQGSEA. CDR3 in amino acids: CSGKRYNEQFF. For the CDR3, the DNA is TGCAGCGGGAAAAGGTACAATGAGCAGTTCTTC.

This clone was counted once. This sequence joins TRBV9 and TRBJ2-1, with a tentative D call TRBD2 (5 bases). Deletions cut 2 bases from V and 8 bases from J, with 11 bases between. Germline values: CDR1 SGDLS, CDR2 YYNGEE. The CDR3 is made up of 13 amino acids. The CDR3 region is CASSVATGDEQFF. The CDR3 DNA reads as TGTGCCAGCAGCGTCGCTACCGGGGATGAGCAGTTCTTC.

The rearrangement joins TRBV6-5 to TRBJ1-5; no clear D gene. The CDR3 length is 13 residues. CDR1 MNHEY and CDR2 SVGAGI come from the germline V gene. Trimming took off 8 bases at V and 5 bases at J, with 13 bases between the two ends. CDR3 coding DNA: TGTGCCAGCCGCAACAGTTATCATCAGCCCCAGCATTTT. This encodes CASRNSYHQPQHF.

The chain has TRBV7-2 and TRBJ1-1; 9 positions agree with TRBD1. Germline V gene data show CDR1 as SGHTA and CDR2 as FQGNSA. The CDR3 spans 15 residues. V was pared by 6 bases and J by 7 bases, with 12 bases of the junction left unmatched. The DNA of the CDR3 is TGTGCCAGCAGGTTCCAACAGGGGGCGGTGGGTGAAGCTTTCTTT. Amino acid sequence: CASRFQQGAVGEAFF.

The chain carries TRBV6-5 and TRBJ2-1, with 7 bases identical to TRBD2. The CDR3 sequence is 15 residues long. Losses at the gene ends were 7 bases for V and 8 bases for J; bases not matched to a gene: 14. Germline V gives CDR1 MNHEY, CDR2 SVGAGI. The CDR3 loop reads CASTEGGRAVDEQFF. In DNA form, the CDR3 reads TGTGCCAGCACCGAGGGAGGGAGGGCCGTAGATGAGCAGTTCTTC.

This rearrangement joins TRBV27 to TRBJ1-2, with a tentative D call TRBD1 (6 bases). The CDR3 spans 16 residues. The V and J ends lost 2 bases and 5 bases respectively, with 18 bases between them. Germline V gene data show CDR1 as MNHEY and CDR2 as SMNVEV (reference sequence). The CDR3 loop is CASSLAWGAESYGYTF. Here the CDR3 DNA reads TGTGCCAGCAGTTTAGCTTGGGGGGCAGAAAGTTATGGCTACACCTTC.

The rearrangement uses TRBV4-1 and TRBJ1-6; 7 positions agree with TRBD1. Losses at the gene ends were 0 bases for V and 9 bases for J; bases not matched to a gene: 5. The germline CDR1 and CDR2 sequences are MGHRA and YSYEKL. The CDR3 consists of 15 residues. The DNA of the CDR3 is TGCGCCAGCAGCCAAGAACCAGGGGGTTTTTCACCCCTCCACTTT. Residues: CASSQEPGGFSPLHF.

This chain connects TRBV29-1 to TRBJ2-1; D assignment may be TRBD1 or TRBD2 (5 bases each). Looked up from germline, CDR1 is SQVTM and CDR2 is ANQGSEA. This CDR3 contains 13 residues. The V end was cut by 7 bases, the J end by 4 bases, with 14 bases between. CDR3: CSGCSGPYNEQFF. The CDR3 nucleotides read TGCAGCGGGTGCTCGGGACCGTACAATGAGCAGTTCTTC.

This chain connects TRBV10-3 to TRBJ1-1; a weak D match, TRBD1 (6 bases). The CDR3 extends over 15 amino acids. With 5 bases removed from V and 2 bases from J, the gap between germline ends came to 15 bases. Looked up from germline, CDR1 is ENHRY and CDR2 is SYGVKD. In nucleotides, the CDR3 is TGTGCCATCAGTCCAGCCCAGGGGTCAAACACTGAAGCTTTCTTT. This sequence encodes CAISPAQGSNTEAFF.

This chain joins TRBV11-3 and TRBJ2-1, with D tentatively TRBD1 (6 bases). Trimming pared 1 base from V and 2 bases from J, leaving 9 bases between. The CDR3 extends over 15 amino acids. Germline values: CDR1 SGHNT, CDR2 YENEEA. As DNA, the CDR3 is TGTGCCAGCAGCTTAGGGGACACGGCCTACAATGAGCAGTTCTTC. Translated: CASSLGDTAYNEQFF. The full variable domain, its missing parts supplied by reference TRBV11-3 and TRBJ2-1, is EAGVVQSPRYKIIEKKQPVAFWCNPISGHNTLYWYLQNLGQGPELLIRYENEEAVDDSQLPKDRFSAERLKGVDSTLKIQPAELGDSAVYLCASSLGDTAYNEQFFGPGTRLTVL.

This sequence joins TRBV6-4 and TRBJ2-3; 12 bases match TRBD2. Germline trimming cut 8 bases from V and 3 bases from J; bases unmatched to any gene: 6. The V gene's germline CDR1 is MRHNA and CDR2 SNTAGT. The CDR3 totals 15 residues. CDR3 residues: CASRRLAGETDTQYF. DNA of the CDR3: TGTGCCAGCCGGAGACTAGCGGGAGAGACAGATACGCAGTATTTT.

The chain links TRBV5-1 to TRBJ1-4; D unresolved. This CDR3 region has 13 residues. Germline V gene data show CDR1 as SGHRS and CDR2 as YFSETQ. With 5 bases removed from V and 4 bases from J, the gap between germline ends came to 9 bases. CDR3 in DNA: TGCGCCAGCAGTCCGACCCTTAATGAAAAACTGTTTTTT. It codes for CASSPTLNEKLFF.

This chain connects TRBV6-4 to TRBJ1-2, with TRBD1 identical over 7 bases. V lost 7 bases and J lost 4; bases outside the gene matches: 18. Germline loops: CDR1 MRHNA, CDR2 SNTAGT. The CDR3 has 17 amino acids. For the CDR3, the DNA is TGTGCCAGCACGCCGACGGGGGGCGCAGGGGGAGCCTATGGCTACACCTTC. As protein: CASTPTGGAGGAYGYTF.

The chain joins TRBV5-1 to TRBJ1-2, with D unresolved. This CDR3 is built from 13 residues. V was trimmed by 1 base and J by 6 bases, leaving 10 bases between them. CDR1 SGHRS and CDR2 YFSETQ come from the germline V gene. The CDR3 DNA reads TGCGCCAGCAGCTTGTTGGGTGGGCATGGCTACACCTTC. Translated, it gives CASSLLGGHGYTF.

The chain uses TRBV5-1 and TRBJ1-1; TRBD1 aligns across 8 bases. The junction had 8 bases not matched to a gene; V was cut back by 0 bases and J by 1 base. The CDR3 sequence is 17 residues long. The germline V gene has CDR1 SGHRS and CDR2 YFSETQ. The CDR3 DNA is TGCGCCAGCAGCTTGGAGCGCTGGCAGGGGGCGAACACTGAAGCTTTCTTT. This codes for CASSLERWQGANTEAFF.

The genes are TRBV9 and TRBJ2-1; the D is unclear. CDR1 and CDR2 from the germline V gene are SGDLS and YYNGEE. V lost 4 bases to trimming and J lost 7 bases, with 18 bases between them. This CDR3 is built from 15 residues. CDR3 DNA: TGTGCCAGCAGCCCAGGCCGTCAACACTGGAATGAGCAGTTCTTC. Its translation: CASSPGRQHWNEQFF.